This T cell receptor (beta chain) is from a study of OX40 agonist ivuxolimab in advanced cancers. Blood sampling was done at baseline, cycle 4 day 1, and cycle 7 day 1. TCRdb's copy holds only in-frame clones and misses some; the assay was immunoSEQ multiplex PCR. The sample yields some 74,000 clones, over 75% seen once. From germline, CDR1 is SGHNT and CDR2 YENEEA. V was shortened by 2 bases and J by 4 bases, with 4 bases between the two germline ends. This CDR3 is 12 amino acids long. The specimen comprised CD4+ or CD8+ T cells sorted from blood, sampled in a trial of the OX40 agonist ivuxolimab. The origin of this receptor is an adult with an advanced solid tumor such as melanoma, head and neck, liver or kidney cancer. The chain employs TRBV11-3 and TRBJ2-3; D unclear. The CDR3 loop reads CASSLFPDTQYF. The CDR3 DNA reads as TGTGCCAGCAGCTTATTCCCAGATACGCAGTATTTT.